This TCR beta chain was observed in a study of regulatory T cells in long-lasting Graves disease. In the study overall: Graves' patients with a new diagnosis had received antithyroid drugs under 3 months.

Regarding time point: newly diagnosed GD, antithyroid drugs for less than 3 months. PBMC RNA served as the TCR library source. Study results and limitations: Persistent disease exhibited a predilection for TRBV28, TRBJ1-2 and TRBJ2-5.

The CDR3 covers 14 residues. Trimming stripped 5 bases from V and 4 bases from J, with 14 bases between. The germline gives CDR1 KGHSH, CDR2 LQKENI. HTBI primers from iRepertoire and Arm-PCR of CDR3 regions yielded the TCR beta libraries. TCRdb passed the multiplex PCR reads through MiXCR, listing each CDR3 protein once. Found here are roughly 500,000 distinct CDR3 sequences, approximately 12% of them singletons; the top ten hold around 9.3%. Ten or more counts support this clonotype. Antigen: not known. The same sample was also studied in work on T cells in Graves' hyperthyroidism and ophthalmopathy. As reported in that work: Patients aged 18 to 65 had newly diagnosed hyperthyroidism lasting under 2 months. Model-based prediction identified ophthalmopathy a median roughly 5.9 months prior to its onset.

The TCR originated in a woman aged 25 to 39 with Graves disease. The specimen comprised peripheral blood mononuclear cells (PBMCs), sampled at new diagnosis, from a patient treated with antithyroid drugs. The rearrangement joins TRBV18 to TRBJ1-1; D is unclear. The CDR3 here is CASSMGWLGTEAFF. The CDR3 DNA reads as TGTGCCAGCTCAATGGGTTGGCTCGGCACTGAAGCTTTCTTT.